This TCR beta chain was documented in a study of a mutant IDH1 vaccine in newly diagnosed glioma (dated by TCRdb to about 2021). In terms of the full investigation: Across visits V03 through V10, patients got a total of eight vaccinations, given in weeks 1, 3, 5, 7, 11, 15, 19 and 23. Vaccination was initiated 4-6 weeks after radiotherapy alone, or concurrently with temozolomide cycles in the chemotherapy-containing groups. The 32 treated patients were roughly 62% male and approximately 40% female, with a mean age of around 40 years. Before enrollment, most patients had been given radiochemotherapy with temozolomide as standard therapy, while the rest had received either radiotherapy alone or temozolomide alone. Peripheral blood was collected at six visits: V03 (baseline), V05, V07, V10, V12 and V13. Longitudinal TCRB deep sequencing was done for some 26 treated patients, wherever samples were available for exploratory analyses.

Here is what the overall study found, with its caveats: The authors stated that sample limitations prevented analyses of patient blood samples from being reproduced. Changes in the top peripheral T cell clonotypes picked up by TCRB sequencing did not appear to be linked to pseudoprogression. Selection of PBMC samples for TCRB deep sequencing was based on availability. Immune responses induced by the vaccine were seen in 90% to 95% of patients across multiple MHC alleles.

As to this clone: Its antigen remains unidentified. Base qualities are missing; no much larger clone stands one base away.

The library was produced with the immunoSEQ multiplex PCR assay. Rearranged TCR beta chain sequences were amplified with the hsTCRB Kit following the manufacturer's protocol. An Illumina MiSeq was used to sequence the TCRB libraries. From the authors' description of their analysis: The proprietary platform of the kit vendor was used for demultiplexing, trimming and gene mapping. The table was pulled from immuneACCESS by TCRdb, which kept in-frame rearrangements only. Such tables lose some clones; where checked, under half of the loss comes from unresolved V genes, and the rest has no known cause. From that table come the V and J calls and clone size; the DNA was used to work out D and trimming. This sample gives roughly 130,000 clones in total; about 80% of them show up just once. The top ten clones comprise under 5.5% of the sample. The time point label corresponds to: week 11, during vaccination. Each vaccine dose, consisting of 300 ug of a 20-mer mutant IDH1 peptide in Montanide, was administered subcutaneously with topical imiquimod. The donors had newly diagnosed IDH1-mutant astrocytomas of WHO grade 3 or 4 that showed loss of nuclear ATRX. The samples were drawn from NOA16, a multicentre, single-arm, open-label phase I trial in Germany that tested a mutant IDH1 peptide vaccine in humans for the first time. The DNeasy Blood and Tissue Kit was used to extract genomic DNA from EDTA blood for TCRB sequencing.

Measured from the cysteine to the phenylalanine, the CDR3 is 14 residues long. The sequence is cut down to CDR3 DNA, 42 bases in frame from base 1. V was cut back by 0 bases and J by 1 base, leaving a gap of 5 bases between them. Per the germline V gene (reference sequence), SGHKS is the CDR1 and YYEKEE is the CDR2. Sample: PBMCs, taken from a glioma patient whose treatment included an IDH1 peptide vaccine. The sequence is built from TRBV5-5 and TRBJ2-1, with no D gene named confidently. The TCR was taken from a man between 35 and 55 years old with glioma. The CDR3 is CASSLVPSYNEQFF. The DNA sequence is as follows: TGTGCCAGCAGCTTGGTCCCATCCTACAATGAGCAGTTCTTC.